The 12 T cell receptor beta chains given below trace back to one sample, sequenced in a study of T cells in women clearing cervical HPV infection. Method: immunoSEQ multiplex PCR; TCRdb's copy keeps in-frame clones and lacks some. This table lists 25,000 or so clones. The sample consisted of blood buffy coat. Receptors originate from a woman between 18 and 69 years old with a cervical HPV16 infection that either progressed to CIN3+ or cleared (not recorded which).

Regarding this clone: The read terminates 3 residues ahead of where the CDR3 ends, so the germline J gene completes it. This sequence joins TRBV2 and TRBJ1-2; no definite D call. The CDR3 consists of 14 residues. The germline gives CDR1 SNHLY, CDR2 FYNNEI. CDR3 amino acids: CASSRLAGNNDYTF. Incomplete CDR3 DNA: TGTGCCAGCAGCAGACTAGCGGGAAACAATGAC.

Concerning this clone itself: The read ends 3 residues before the CDR3 terminus; that terminus is restored from the germline J gene. The V and J genes are TRBV6-2 or TRBV6-3 and TRBJ2-3, with 9 positions matching TRBD2. The CDR3 is 17 amino acids. Germline lookup yields CDR1 MNHEY and CDR2 SVGEGT. The junction had 11 bases not matched to a gene; V was cut back by 7 bases and J by 0 bases. CDR3 DNA, as far as it was read: TGTGCCAGCAAGCGGGGGGTTTTACGCCTTAGCACAGATACG. It specifies CASKRGVLRLSTDT. The whole CDR3 protein reads CASKRGVLRLSTDTQYF.

A note on this clone: The CDR3 end is not reached by the read, which stops 3 residues before it; the germline J gene fills it in. J is TRBJ2-7 and V is TRBV7-2; 8 positions match TRBD1. V was clipped by 2 bases and J by 4 bases; unmatched bases: 4. CDR3 length: 14 residues. Germline-derived CDR1 and CDR2 are SGHTA and FQGNSA. The CDR3 protein is CASSLPGGWYEQYF. The DNA read from the CDR3 is TGTGCCAGCAGCTTACCAGGGGGCTGGTACGAG. Full variable domain (rest looked up from reference TRBV7-2 and TRBJ2-7): GAGVSQSPSNKVTEKGKDVELRCDPISGHTALYWYRQSLGQGLEFLIYFQGNSAPDKSGLPSDRFSAERTGGSVSTLTIQRTQQEDSAVYLCASSLPGGWYEQYFGPGTRLTVT.

A note on this clone: The CDR3 is cut off 3 residues early in the read; its end comes from the germline J gene. This chain joins TRBV11-2 and TRBJ2-7, with 10 bases that match TRBD1. The CDR3 runs 14 residues. With V trimmed by 8 bases and J by 2 bases, 6 bases remained unmatched. Germline V gene data show CDR1 as SGHAT and CDR2 as FQNNGV. The CDR3 region is CASGLGQGAYEQYF. The part of the CDR3 DNA that was read is TGTGCCAGCGGGCTTGGACAGGGGGCCTACGAG.

For this clone: The missing CDR3 end, 3 residues past where the read stops, is filled in from the germline J gene. J is TRBJ2-4 and V is TRBV7-3; a weak D match, TRBD2 (6 bases). The CDR3 consists of 15 residues. The V gene's germline CDR1 is SGHTA and CDR2 FQGTGA. The ends were cut back, 1 base at V and 0 bases at J, with 7 bases in the middle. The CDR3 bases that were read are TGTGCCAGCAGCTTAAACGGGGGAGCCAAAAACATT. Translated: CASSLNGGAKNI. The whole CDR3 sequence is CASSLNGGAKNIQYF.

Note on this clone: Read coverage stops 3 residues before the CDR3 terminus; the germline J gene supplies the remainder. This chain joins TRBV19 and TRBJ1-2; D perhaps matches TRBD1 (5 bases). The CDR3 spans 15 residues. Looked up from germline, CDR1 is LNHDA and CDR2 is SQIVND (reference sequence). Trimming left V 1 base short and J 0 bases short, with 9 bases between. Incomplete CDR3 DNA: TGTGCCAGTAGTATAGGTCCAGGGCCTAACTATGGC. The encoded protein is CASSIGPGPNYG. The full CDR3 protein is CASSIGPGPNYGYTF.

Comments on this clone: The read ends 3 residues before the CDR3 terminus; that terminus is restored from the germline J gene. The rearrangement uses TRBV11-3 and TRBJ1-1, with D hard to call. Looked up from germline, CDR1 is SGHNT and CDR2 is YENEEA. The V gene lost 3 bases and the J gene lost 4 bases, with 12 bases spanning the gap. The CDR3 consists of 14 residues. CDR3 amino acids: CASSLYRAATEAFF. Incomplete CDR3 DNA: TGTGCCAGCAGCTTGTACCGAGCCGCCACTGAA.

On this clone: The read ends 3 residues early relative to the CDR3; the germline J gene fills the gap. V and J are TRBV20-1 and TRBJ2-1, with 10 bases fitting TRBD1. The junction had 5 bases not matched to a gene; V was cut back by 3 bases and J by 6 bases. This CDR3 is 14 amino acids long. The germline CDR1 and CDR2 sequences are DFQATT and SNEGSKA (reference sequence). The CDR3 bases that were read are TGCAGTGCTAGCCCCGGGACAGGGGTCAATGAG. This gives the protein CSASPGTGVNE. The entire CDR3 reads CSASPGTGVNEQFF.

Concerning this clone: Read data end 3 residues before the CDR3 end; the end is taken from the germline J gene. The chain uses TRBV20-1 and TRBJ2-7; 12 bases are shared with TRBD1. Losses at the gene ends were 6 bases for V and 5 bases for J; bases not matched to a gene: 11. CDR3 size: 15 residues. CDR1 and CDR2 from the germline V gene are DFQATT and SNEGSKA (reference sequence). The covered CDR3 bases are TGCAGTGCAAGATCGGGACAGGGGGCGAATCACGAG. Translated, it gives CSARSGQGANHE. The CDR3 in full is CSARSGQGANHEQYF.

About this clone itself: The CDR3 extends 3 residues past the end of the read, so its final part is completed from the germline J gene. The chain joins TRBV5-4 to TRBJ2-1; the match to TRBD2 covers 9 bases. Germline V CDR1 and CDR2: SGHNT, YYREEE (reference sequence). The V gene end was trimmed by 3 bases and the J gene end by 9 bases; junction bases not matched to a gene: 10. The CDR3 covers 15 residues. CDR3 in amino acids: CASSYGGRVSSEQFF. CDR3 DNA, as far as it was read: TGTGCCAGCAGCTACGGCGGGAGGGTTTCTAGTGAG.

A remark on this clone: The CDR3 end falls 3 residues outside the read, so it is completed with the germline J gene. V gene TRBV20-1 combines with J gene TRBJ1-1; D is unclear. CDR1 is DFQATT, CDR2 SNEGSKA, per germline (reference sequence). Trimming pared 8 bases from V and 1 base from J, leaving 11 bases between. The CDR3 runs 12 residues. The CDR3 bases that were read are TGCAGTATAGGGCTATCGAACACTGAA. Amino acids: CSIGLSNTE. The entire CDR3 protein reads CSIGLSNTEAFF.

Note on this clone: Read sequence stops 3 residues before the CDR3 end, and the germline J gene provides the missing end. This chain connects TRBV6-1 to TRBJ2-1, with 10 bases matching TRBD2. CDR1 is MNHNS and CDR2 is SASEGT in the germline V gene. The length of the CDR3 is 14 residues. The junction had 3 bases not matched to a gene; V was cut back by 3 bases and J by 7 bases. CDR3 bases read: TGTGCCAGCAGTGACACTAGCGGGGTAAATGAG. Translated, it gives CASSDTSGVNE. The whole CDR3 protein reads CASSDTSGVNEQFF.